This passage covers 6 T cell receptor beta chains from one sample sequenced in a study of post-analysis software for immune sequencing data. Tagging with unique molecular identifiers was a feature of the TCR beta cDNA libraries. MiXCR, run by TCRdb on the PCR reads, gives a single entry per CDR3 protein. The data contain about 760,000 distinct CDR3 sequences, just under 30% of them seen just once; the ten biggest clones take up roughly 0.53%. Points from the study as a whole: Comparison of patients with controls showed five TRBV segments more frequent in patients, TRBV5-6, TRBV5-1 and TRBV20-1 among them.

These TCRs' antigens remain unknown. Material for sequencing was blood. These receptors originate from a girl aged 10-17 years with multiple sclerosis.

This clonotype was found a few times. The chain is built from TRBV20-1 and TRBJ1-2; a weak D match, TRBD1 (5 bases). The CDR3 extends over 15 amino acids. The germline V gene has CDR1 DFQATT and CDR2 SNEGSKA (reference sequence). Trimming removed 1 base at V and 8 bases at J, with 20 bases between. The CDR3 region is CSARVGLTLRGGYTF. CDR3 in DNA: TGCAGTGCTAGAGTCGGGCTGACCCTGAGGGGAGGCTACACCTTC.

This clonotype was picked up a small number of times. This sequence joins TRBV6-2 or TRBV6-3 and TRBJ2-3, with 9 bases fitting TRBD2. The length of the CDR3 is 16 residues. The V gene's germline CDR1 is MNHEY and CDR2 SVGEGT. Trimming at V came to 1 base and at J to 6 bases, leaving 8 bases not matched to a gene. Here the CDR3 reads CASSYLGLAPPDTQYF. DNA of the CDR3: TGTGCCAGCAGTTACTTGGGACTAGCTCCCCCGGATACGCAGTATTTT.

The chain employs TRBV28 and TRBJ2-1; D is uncertain. CDR1 MDHEN and CDR2 SYDVKM come from the germline V gene. The CDR3 has 14 amino acids. The DNA of the CDR3 is TGTGCTAGCTCGGGCGGACCCCCCTACAATGAGCAGTTCTTC. Its protein is CASSGGPPYNEQFF.

This chain connects TRBV10-3 to TRBJ2-1; the match to TRBD1 covers 9 bases. Germline V lookup: CDR1 ENHRY, CDR2 SYGVKD. V lost 4 bases, J lost 9 bases, and 10 bases stayed unmatched. This CDR3 comprises 15 residues. DNA of the CDR3: TGTGCCATCAGTGGACGGACAGGGGCCCCTGCTGAGCAGTTCTTC. As protein: CAISGRTGAPAEQFF.

This chain uses TRBV7-8 with TRBJ1-4; the match to TRBD1 covers 8 bases. Germline CDR1 is SGHVS and CDR2 is FQNEAQ. J lost 4 bases, V lost 1 base, and 8 bases had no gene match. The CDR3 consists of 17 residues. CDR3 protein: CASSLGRTGLYNEKLFF. The DNA for the CDR3 is TGTGCCAGCAGCTTAGGCCGGACAGGGTTGTATAATGAAAAACTGTTTTTT. Supplemented by reference TRBV7-8 and TRBJ1-4, the full variable domain reads GAGVSQSPRYKVAKRGQDVALRCDPISGHVSLFWYQQALGQGPEFLTYFQNEAQLDKSGLPSDRFFAERPEGSVSTLKIQRTQQEDSAVYLCASSLGRTGLYNEKLFFGSGTQLSVL.

The rearrangement uses TRBV20-1 and TRBJ1-4, with D possibly being TRBD1 (6 bases). Germline CDR1 is DFQATT and CDR2 is SNEGSKA (reference sequence). CDR3 length equals 15 residues. V was pared by 2 bases and J by 2 bases, with 12 bases between. The CDR3 coding sequence is TGCAGTGCTAGACCCCAGGGGTGGACTAATGAAAAACTGTTTTTT. Translation: CSARPQGWTNEKLFF.